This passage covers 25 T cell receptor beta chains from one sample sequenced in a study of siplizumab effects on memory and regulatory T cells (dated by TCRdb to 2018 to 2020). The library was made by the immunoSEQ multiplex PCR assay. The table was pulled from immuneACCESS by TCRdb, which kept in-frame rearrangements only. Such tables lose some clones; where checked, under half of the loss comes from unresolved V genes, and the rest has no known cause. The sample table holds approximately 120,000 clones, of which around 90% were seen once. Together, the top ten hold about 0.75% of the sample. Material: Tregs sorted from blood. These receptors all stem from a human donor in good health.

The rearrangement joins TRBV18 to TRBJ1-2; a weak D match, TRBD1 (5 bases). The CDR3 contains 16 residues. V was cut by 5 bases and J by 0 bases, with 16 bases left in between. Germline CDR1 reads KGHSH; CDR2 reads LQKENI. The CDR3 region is CASSSTEPPANYGYTF. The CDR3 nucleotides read TGTGCCAGCTCATCGACAGAGCCCCCCGCTAACTATGGCTACACCTTC.

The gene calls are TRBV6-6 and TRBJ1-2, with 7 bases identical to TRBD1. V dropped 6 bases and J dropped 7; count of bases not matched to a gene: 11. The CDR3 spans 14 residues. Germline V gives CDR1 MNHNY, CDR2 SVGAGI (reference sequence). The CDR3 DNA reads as TGTGCCAGCAGGACCCCAGGGGGTAGAGTTGGCTACACCTTC. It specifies CASRTPGGRVGYTF.

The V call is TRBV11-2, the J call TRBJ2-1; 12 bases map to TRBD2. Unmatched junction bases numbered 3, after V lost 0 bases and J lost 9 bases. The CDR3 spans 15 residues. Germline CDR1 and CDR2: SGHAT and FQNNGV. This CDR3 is CASSLETSGGGEQFF. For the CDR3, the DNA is TGTGCCAGCAGCTTAGAGACTAGCGGGGGCGGTGAGCAGTTCTTC.

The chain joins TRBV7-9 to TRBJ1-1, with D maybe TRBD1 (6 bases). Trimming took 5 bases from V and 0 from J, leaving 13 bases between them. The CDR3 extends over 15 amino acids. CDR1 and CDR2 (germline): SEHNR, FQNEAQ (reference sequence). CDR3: CASSIGTSLNTEAFF. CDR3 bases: TGTGCCAGCAGCATCGGGACAAGCCTGAACACTGAAGCTTTCTTT.

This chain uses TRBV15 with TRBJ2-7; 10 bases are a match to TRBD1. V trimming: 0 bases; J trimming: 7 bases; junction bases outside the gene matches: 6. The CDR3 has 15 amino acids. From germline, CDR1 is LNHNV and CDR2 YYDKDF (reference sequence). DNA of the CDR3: TGTGCCACCAGCAGAGATCGGGACAGGGGCAGGGAGCAGTACTTC. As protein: CATSRDRDRGREQYF.

CDR3 protein: CASSPLSGDSREQYF. For the CDR3, the DNA is TGTGCCAGCTCACCACTAAGCGGGGATTCACGCGAGCAGTACTTC. The chain couples TRBV18 to TRBJ2-7; the match to TRBD2 covers 7 bases. This CDR3 has 15 residues. Trimming cost V 1 base and J 6 bases; bases outside gene matches: 9. The germline CDR1 and CDR2 sequences are KGHSH and LQKENI.

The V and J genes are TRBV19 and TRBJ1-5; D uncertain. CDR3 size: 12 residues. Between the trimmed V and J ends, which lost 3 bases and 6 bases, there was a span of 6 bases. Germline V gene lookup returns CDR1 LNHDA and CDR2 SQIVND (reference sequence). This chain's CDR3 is CASSIAGQPQHF. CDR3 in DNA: TGTGCCAGTAGTATTGCCGGTCAGCCCCAGCATTTT.

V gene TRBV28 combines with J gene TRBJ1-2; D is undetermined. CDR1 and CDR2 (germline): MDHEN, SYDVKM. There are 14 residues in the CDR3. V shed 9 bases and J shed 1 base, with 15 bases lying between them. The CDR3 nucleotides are TGTGCCAGTGGCGAGGTGGACGGTAACTATGGCTACACCTTC. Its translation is CASGEVDGNYGYTF.

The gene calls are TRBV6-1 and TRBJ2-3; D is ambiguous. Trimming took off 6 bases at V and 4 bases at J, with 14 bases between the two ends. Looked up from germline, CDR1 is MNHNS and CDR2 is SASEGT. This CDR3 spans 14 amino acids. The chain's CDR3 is CASRWSSPADTQYF. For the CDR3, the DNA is TGTGCCAGCAGGTGGTCTAGTCCGGCAGATACGCAGTATTTT.

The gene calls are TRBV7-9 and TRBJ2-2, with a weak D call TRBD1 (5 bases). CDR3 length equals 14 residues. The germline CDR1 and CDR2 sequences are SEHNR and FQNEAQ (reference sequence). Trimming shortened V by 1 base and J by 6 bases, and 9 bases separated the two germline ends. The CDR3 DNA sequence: TGTGCCAGCAGCTTAGAGGGGATCCCCGGGGAGCTGTTTTTT. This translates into CASSLEGIPGELFF. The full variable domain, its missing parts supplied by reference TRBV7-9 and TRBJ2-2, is DTGVSQNPRHKITKRGQNVTFRCDPISEHNRLYWYRQTLGQGPEFLTYFQNEAQLEKSRLLSDRFSAERPKGSFSTLEIQRTEQGDSAMYLCASSLEGIPGELFFGEGSRLTVL.

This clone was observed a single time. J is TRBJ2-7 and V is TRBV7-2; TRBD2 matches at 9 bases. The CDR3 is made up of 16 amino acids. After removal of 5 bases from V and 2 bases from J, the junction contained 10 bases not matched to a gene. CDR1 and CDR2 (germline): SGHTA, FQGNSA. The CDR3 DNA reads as TGTGCCAGCAGCCCGCTGGGCGGGGGGGTTCCCTACGAGCAGTACTTC. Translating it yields CASSPLGGGVPYEQYF.

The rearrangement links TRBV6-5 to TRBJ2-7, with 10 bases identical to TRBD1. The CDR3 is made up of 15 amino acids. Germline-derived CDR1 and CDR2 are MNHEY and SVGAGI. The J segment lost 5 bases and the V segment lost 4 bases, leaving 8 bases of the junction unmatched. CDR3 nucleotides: TGTGCCAGCAGTTTGAAGCTTGACAGGGGGCACGAGCAGTACTTC. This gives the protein CASSLKLDRGHEQYF.

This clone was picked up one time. CDR3 region: CASSLAGSGANVLTF. The CDR3 DNA follows: TGTGCCAGCAGTCTTGCGGGTTCTGGGGCCAACGTCCTGACTTTC. The J gene is TRBJ2-6, the V gene TRBV5-6, with D possibly matching TRBD2 (5 bases). This CDR3 contains 15 residues. From germline, CDR1 is SGHDT and CDR2 YYEEEE. The V and J ends lost 5 bases and 1 base respectively, with 10 bases between them. Based on the CDR3 plus reference TRBV5-6 and TRBJ2-6, the full variable domain is DAGVTQSPTHLIKTRGQQVTLRCSPKSGHDTVSWYQQALGQGPQFIFQYYEEEERQRGNFPDRFSGHQFPNYSSELNVNALLLGDSALYLCASSLAGSGANVLTFGAGSRLTVL.

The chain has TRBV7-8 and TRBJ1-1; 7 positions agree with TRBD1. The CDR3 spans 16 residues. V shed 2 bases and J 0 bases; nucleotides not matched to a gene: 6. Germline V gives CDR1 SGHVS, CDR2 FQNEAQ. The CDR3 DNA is TGTGCCAGCAGCTTAACTACAGGGGCCGTGAACACTGAAGCTTTCTTT. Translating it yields CASSLTTGAVNTEAFF.

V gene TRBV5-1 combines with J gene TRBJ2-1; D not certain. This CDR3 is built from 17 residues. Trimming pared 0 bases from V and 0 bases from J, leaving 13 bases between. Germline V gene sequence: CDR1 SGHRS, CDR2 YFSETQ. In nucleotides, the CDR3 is TGCGCCAGCAGCTTGGATTTGGGTTGGAGCTCCTACAATGAGCAGTTCTTC. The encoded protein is CASSLDLGWSSYNEQFF.

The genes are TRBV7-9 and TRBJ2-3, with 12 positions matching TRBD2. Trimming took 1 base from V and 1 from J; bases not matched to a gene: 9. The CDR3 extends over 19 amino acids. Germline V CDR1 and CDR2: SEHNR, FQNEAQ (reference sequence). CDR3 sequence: CASSLGHLRTSGGTDTQYF. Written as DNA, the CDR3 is TGTGCCAGCAGCTTAGGCCATTTACGGACTAGCGGGGGCACAGATACGCAGTATTTT. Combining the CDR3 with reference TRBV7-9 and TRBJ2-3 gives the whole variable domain DTGVSQNPRHKITKRGQNVTFRCDPISEHNRLYWYRQTLGQGPEFLTYFQNEAQLEKSRLLSDRFSAERPKGSFSTLEIQRTEQGDSAMYLCASSLGHLRTSGGTDTQYFGPGTRLTVL.

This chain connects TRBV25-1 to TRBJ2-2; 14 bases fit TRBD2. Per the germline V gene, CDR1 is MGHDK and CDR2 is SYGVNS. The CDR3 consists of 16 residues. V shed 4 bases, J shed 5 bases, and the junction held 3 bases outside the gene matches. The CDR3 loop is CASSGWTSGGTGELFF. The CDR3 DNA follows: TGTGCCAGCAGTGGATGGACTAGCGGGGGGACCGGGGAGCTGTTTTTT. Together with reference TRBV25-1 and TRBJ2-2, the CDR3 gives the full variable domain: EADIYQTPRYLVIGTGKKITLECSQTMGHDKMYWYQQDPGMELHLIHYSYGVNSTEKGDLSSESTVSRIRTEHFPLTLESARPSHTSQYLCASSGWTSGGTGELFFGEGSRLTVL.

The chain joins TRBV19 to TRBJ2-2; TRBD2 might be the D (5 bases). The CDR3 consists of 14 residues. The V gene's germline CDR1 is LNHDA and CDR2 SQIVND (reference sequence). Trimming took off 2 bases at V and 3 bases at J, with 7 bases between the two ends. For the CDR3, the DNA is TGTGCCAGTAGTATAATGAGGGACACCGGGGAGCTGTTTTTT. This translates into CASSIMRDTGELFF. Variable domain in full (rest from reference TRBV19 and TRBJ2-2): DGGITQSPKYLFRKEGQNVTLSCEQNLNHDAMYWYRQDPGQGLRLIYYSQIVNDFQKGDIAEGYSVSREKKESFPLTVTSAQKNPTAFYLCASSIMRDTGELFFGEGSRLTVL.

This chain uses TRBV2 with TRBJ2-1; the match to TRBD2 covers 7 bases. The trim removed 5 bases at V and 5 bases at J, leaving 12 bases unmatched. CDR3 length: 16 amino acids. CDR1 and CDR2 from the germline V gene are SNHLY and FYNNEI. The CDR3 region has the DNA TGTGCCAGCAGTCCCGGCCAGCGGGGACTGGACAATGAGCAGTTCTTC. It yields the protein CASSPGQRGLDNEQFF.

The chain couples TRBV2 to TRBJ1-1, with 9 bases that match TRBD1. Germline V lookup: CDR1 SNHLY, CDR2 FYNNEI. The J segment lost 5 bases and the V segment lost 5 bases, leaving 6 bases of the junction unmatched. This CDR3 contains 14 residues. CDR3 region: CASSIQGARTEAFF. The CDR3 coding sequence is TGTGCCAGCAGTATACAGGGGGCTAGAACTGAAGCTTTCTTT.

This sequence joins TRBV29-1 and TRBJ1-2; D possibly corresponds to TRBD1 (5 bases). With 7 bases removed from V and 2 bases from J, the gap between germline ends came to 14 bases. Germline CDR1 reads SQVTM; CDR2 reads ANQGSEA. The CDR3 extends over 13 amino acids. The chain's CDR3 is CSGQQDLNYGYTF. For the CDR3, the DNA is TGCAGCGGACAACAGGACCTAAACTATGGCTACACCTTC.

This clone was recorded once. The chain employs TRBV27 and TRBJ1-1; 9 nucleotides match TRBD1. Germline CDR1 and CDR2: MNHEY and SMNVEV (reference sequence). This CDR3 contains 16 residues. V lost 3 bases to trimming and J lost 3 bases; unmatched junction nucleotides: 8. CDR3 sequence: CASSLGQGAGHTEAFF. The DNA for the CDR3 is TGTGCCAGCAGTTTGGGACAGGGTGCGGGGCACACTGAAGCTTTCTTT.

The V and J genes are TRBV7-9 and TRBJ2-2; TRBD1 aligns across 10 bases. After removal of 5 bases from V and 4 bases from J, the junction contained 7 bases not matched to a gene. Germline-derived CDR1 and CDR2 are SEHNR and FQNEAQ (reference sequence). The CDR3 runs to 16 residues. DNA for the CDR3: TGTGCCAGCAGCCCGCGGGACAGGGGTCCCACCGGGGAGCTGTTTTTT. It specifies CASSPRDRGPTGELFF.

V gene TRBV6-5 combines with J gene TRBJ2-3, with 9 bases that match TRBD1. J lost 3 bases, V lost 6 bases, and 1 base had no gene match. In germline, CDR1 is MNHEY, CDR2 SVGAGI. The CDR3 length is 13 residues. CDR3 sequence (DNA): TGTGCCAGCAGGGGGACAGGGACAGATACGCAGTATTTT. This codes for CASRGTGTDTQYF.

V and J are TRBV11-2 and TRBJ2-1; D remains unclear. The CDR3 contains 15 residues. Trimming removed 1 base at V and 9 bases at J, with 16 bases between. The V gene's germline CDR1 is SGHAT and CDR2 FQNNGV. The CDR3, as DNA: TGTGCCAGCAGCTTAGCCCCCGTCAAATTCTCTGAGCAGTTCTTC. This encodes CASSLAPVKFSEQFF.